These 17 T cell receptor beta chains share one sample of origin, sequenced in a study of T cell clonotyping in hematopoietic cell transplantation (dated by TCRdb to about 2021). The library relied on the immunoSEQ multiplex PCR assay. TCRdb obtained this table from immuneACCESS and retained in-frame rearrangements with V and J assigned. These tables miss some clones; where compared with another copy, unresolved V genes account for less than half of the shortfall, and the remainder is unexplained. Across this sample there are around 80,000 clones, with about 96% seen only once. Clones ranked in the top ten supply roughly 1.5% of the sample. Per the publication, the time point label means: recipient sample about 28 days before transplant, after cytoreduction. The starting material was peripheral blood mononuclear cells, obtained before stem cell transplant. Receptors originate from a woman aged 50 to 65 with acute myeloid leukemia. Some clones in this sample may be carry-over from other donors' samples.

This clone showed up just once. The chain couples TRBV11-2 to TRBJ2-5; the D gene could be TRBD1 or TRBD2 (5 bases each). V was cut by 7 bases and J by 5 bases, with 20 bases left in between. The CDR3 covers 15 residues. Germline V lookup: CDR1 SGHAT, CDR2 FQNNGV. The DNA of the CDR3 is TGTGCCAGCAACGGCGCTGGGGGTGGTGGGGAGACCCAGTACTTC. It codes for CASNGAGGGGETQYF.

This chain links TRBV2 with TRBJ1-2; the match to TRBD1 covers 9 bases. The CDR3 runs to 13 residues. The germline gives CDR1 SNHLY, CDR2 FYNNEI. With V trimmed by 4 bases and J by 7 bases, 4 bases remained unmatched. CDR3 in DNA: TGTGCCAGCAGTGGAACAGGGGGCGTTGGCTACACCTTC. It translates to CASSGTGGVGYTF.

This sequence joins TRBV7-6 and TRBJ1-2; D unclear. Germline values: CDR1 SGHVS, CDR2 FNYEAQ. The CDR3 sequence is 16 residues long. Between the trimmed V and J ends, which lost 5 bases and 4 bases, there was a span of 20 bases. CDR3: CASSPLVAGSSYGYTF. In DNA, the CDR3 is TGTGCCAGCAGCCCCCTAGTAGCGGGGTCGAGCTATGGCTACACCTTC.

The chain carries TRBV19 and TRBJ1-5; the D is unclear. Germline assignment: CDR1 LNHDA and CDR2 SQIVND (reference sequence). This CDR3 is 15 amino acids long. V gave up 2 bases and J gave up 0 bases, with 8 bases separating them. CDR3 amino acids: CASSIRLGSNQPQHF. The CDR3 DNA reads TGTGCCAGTAGTATAAGGTTGGGTAGCAATCAGCCCCAGCATTTT.

The J gene is TRBJ1-4, the V gene TRBV15, with D possibly TRBD1 on 5 matching bases. CDR1 and CDR2 from the germline V gene are LNHNV and YYDKDF (reference sequence). V was trimmed by 5 bases and J by 5 bases, leaving 18 bases between them. The CDR3 spans 16 residues. The CDR3 nucleotides are TGTGCCACCAGCCCCATCCCCCAGGGTGAGAATGAAAAACTGTTTTTT. Translated: CATSPIPQGENEKLFF.

The chain employs TRBV9 and TRBJ2-7, with 8 positions matching TRBD2. The V gene's germline CDR1 is SGDLS and CDR2 YYNGEE. The CDR3 is 14 residues long. Trimming cost V 4 bases and J 2 bases; bases outside gene matches: 5. The CDR3 sequence is CASSLKREPYEQYF. CDR3 in DNA: TGTGCCAGCAGCCTAAAGCGGGAGCCCTACGAGCAGTACTTC.

This chain connects TRBV12-2 to TRBJ1-5. TRBV12-2 is given as a pseudogene. The CDR3 has 13 residues. The CDR3 sequence: CASRLGVGPPKHF. In DNA, the CDR3 is TGTGCAAGTCGCTTAGGTGTCGGTCCACCGAAGCATTTT.

This chain uses TRBV6-5 with TRBJ2-7; TRBD1 agrees at 7 bases. CDR1 and CDR2 (germline): MNHEY, SVGAGI. V shed 7 bases and J 7 bases; nucleotides not matched to a gene: 7. The CDR3 runs 12 residues. Written as DNA, the CDR3 is TGTGCCAGCAAACGCAGGGGGAGTGAGCAGTACTTC. This encodes CASKRRGSEQYF.

The V and J genes are TRBV13 and TRBJ1-5, with 7 positions matching TRBD1. The germline gives CDR1 PRHDT, CDR2 FYEKMQ (reference sequence). The CDR3 is 16 amino acids. V lost 0 bases, J lost 1 base, and 3 bases stayed unmatched. This CDR3 reads CASSLGTGKSNQPQHF. The CDR3 bases are TGTGCCAGCAGCTTAGGGACAGGGAAGAGCAATCAGCCCCAGCATTTT.

Only one count was recorded for this clone. The chain links TRBV6-1 to TRBJ1-1; 7 bases agree with TRBD1. The germline V gene encodes CDR1 MNHNS and CDR2 SASEGT. The CDR3 spans 15 residues. V shed 4 bases and J 10 bases; nucleotides not matched to a gene: 15. CDR3 DNA sequence: TGTGCCAGCAGTGGATACCGTGAAGGGGGCGGCGGAGCTTTCTTT. Protein sequence: CASSGYREGGGGAFF.

V usage is TRBV30 and J usage is TRBJ1-5; no clear D gene. Germline CDR1 GTSNPN, CDR2 SVGIG (reference sequence). This CDR3 has 13 residues. Trimming shortened V by 0 bases and J by 5 bases, and 8 bases separated the two germline ends. The CDR3 DNA follows: TGTGCCTGGAGTGTCGGCGGGCATCAGCCCCAGCATTTT. Protein sequence: CAWSVGGHQPQHF.

V usage is TRBV28 and J usage is TRBJ1-2; TRBD1 is a possible D gene (6 bases). This CDR3 contains 13 residues. V lost 3 bases and J 8 bases, leaving 13 bases between the germline ends. CDR1 is MDHEN and CDR2 is SYDVKM in the germline V gene. CDR3 amino acids: CASSFQGMGGYTF. CDR3 DNA: TGTGCCAGCAGTTTCCAGGGGATGGGCGGCTACACCTTC.

The J gene is TRBJ2-7, the V gene TRBV6-5, with 12 bases fitting TRBD2. The trim removed 6 bases at V and 7 bases at J, leaving 10 bases unmatched. Germline assignment: CDR1 MNHEY and CDR2 SVGAGI. The CDR3 has 15 amino acids. CDR3 nucleotide sequence: TGTGCCAGCAGGACCGGGACTAGCGGGTCATTTGAGCAGTACTTC. It is translated as CASRTGTSGSFEQYF.

This chain connects TRBV19 to TRBJ1-1; 7 bases align to TRBD1. V shed 2 bases and J 2 bases; nucleotides not matched to a gene: 5. The germline V gene has CDR1 LNHDA and CDR2 SQIVND (reference sequence). The CDR3 extends over 15 amino acids. This CDR3 reads CASSITTGVNTEAFF. The CDR3 DNA follows: TGTGCCAGTAGTATAACTACAGGGGTAAACACTGAAGCTTTCTTT.

The chain joins TRBV7-8 to TRBJ2-7; perhaps TRBD2 as D (6 bases). This CDR3 region has 15 residues. In germline, CDR1 is SGHVS, CDR2 FQNEAQ. Trimming stripped 5 bases from V and 2 bases from J, with 16 bases between. CDR3 coding DNA: TGTGCCAGCAGCCAAAGCGGGCTAGATGCCTACGAGCAGTACTTC. Translated, it gives CASSQSGLDAYEQYF. The full variable domain, rest sourced from reference TRBV7-8 and TRBJ2-7, is GAGVSQSPRYKVAKRGQDVALRCDPISGHVSLFWYQQALGQGPEFLTYFQNEAQLDKSGLPSDRFFAERPEGSVSTLKIQRTQQEDSAVYLCASSQSGLDAYEQYFGPGTRLTVT.

There are a few counts of this clone. The junction departs from germline at one end; a sequencing error may be responsible. The genes are TRBV29-1 and TRBJ2-7; TRBD2 matches 7 bases. The CDR3 consists of 13 residues. Per the germline V gene, CDR1 is SQVTM and CDR2 is ANQGSEA. For the CDR3, the DNA is TGCAGCGTGGCTCAGACTAGCTCCCACGAGCAGTACTTC. This codes for CSVAQTSSHEQYF.

The rearrangement links TRBV29-1 to TRBJ2-4, with 8 bases that match TRBD1. The CDR3 length is 12 residues. The germline V gene encodes CDR1 SQVTM and CDR2 ANQGSEA. The trim removed 8 bases at V and 5 bases at J, leaving 5 bases unmatched. The CDR3 region is CSFRTGQNIQYF. The CDR3 DNA follows: TGCAGCTTTAGGACAGGGCAAAACATTCAGTACTTC.